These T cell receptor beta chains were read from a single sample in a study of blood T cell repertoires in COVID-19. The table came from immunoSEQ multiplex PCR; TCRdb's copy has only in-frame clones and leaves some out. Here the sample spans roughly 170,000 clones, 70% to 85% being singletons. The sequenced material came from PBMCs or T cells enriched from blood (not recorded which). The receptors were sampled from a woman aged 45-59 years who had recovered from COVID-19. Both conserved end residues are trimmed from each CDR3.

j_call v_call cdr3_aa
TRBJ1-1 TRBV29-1 SVIPGQLNTEAF
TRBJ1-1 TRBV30 AWSRGENTEAF
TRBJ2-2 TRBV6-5 ASSLGGYGTGELF
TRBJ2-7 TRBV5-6 ASSFGTGYYEQY
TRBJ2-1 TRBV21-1 ASSKVIGLAGDEQF
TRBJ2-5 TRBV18 ASSKGQGAHMETQY
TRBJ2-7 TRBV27 ASSNTGTYEQY
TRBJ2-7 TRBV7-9 ASSPGGGQRYEQY
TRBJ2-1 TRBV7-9 ASSFGSGVNEQF
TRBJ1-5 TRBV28 ASSSGLSPQH
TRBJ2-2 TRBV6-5 ASYQGVSGELF
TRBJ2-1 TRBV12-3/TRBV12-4 ASSLSSADEQF
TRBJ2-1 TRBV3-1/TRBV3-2 ASSHAGGRNEQF
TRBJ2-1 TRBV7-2 ASRSTGGVQF
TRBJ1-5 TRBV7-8 ASSLAAGGWSNQPQH
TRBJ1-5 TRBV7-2 ASSLAAGLNQPQH
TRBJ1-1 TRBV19 ASSMHYGGSTEAF
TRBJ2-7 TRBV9 ASSLRGQSYEQY
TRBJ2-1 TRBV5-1 ASSPNLQGGEQF
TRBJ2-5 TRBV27 ASSATGGGLLETQY
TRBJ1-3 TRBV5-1 ASSLAGAAAQGGNTIY
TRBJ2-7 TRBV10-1 ASSTTAGGTYEQY
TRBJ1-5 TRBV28 ASSLGTAEGGNQPQH
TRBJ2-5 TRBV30 AWAPPGLALGETQY
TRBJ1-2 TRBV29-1 SVEESYGYT
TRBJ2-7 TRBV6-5 ASTSYEQY
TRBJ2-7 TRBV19 ASSDRVLYEQY
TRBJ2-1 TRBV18 ASSPPLAGGRNEQF
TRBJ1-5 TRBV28 ASSPGTGGASQH
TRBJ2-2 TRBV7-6 ASSLERTGELF
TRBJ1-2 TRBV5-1 ASSLAPIENYGYT
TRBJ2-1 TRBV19 ASSPGRDRYNEQF
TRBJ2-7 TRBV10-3 AISARDITSYEQY
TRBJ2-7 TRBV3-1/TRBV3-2 ASSQRPRSDRFPHEQY
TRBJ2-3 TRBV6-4 ASSRDRGDTQY
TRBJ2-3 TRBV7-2 ASSLDLSSDTQY
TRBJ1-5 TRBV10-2 ASSDSGGQPQH
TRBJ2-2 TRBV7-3 ASSLTRSSNTGELF
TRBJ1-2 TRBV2 ASSETGQGASGYT
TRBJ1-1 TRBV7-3 ASRSTPNTEAF
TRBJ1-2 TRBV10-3 AISEGTGGLYGYT
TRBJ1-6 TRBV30 AWKAGLDRNSPLH
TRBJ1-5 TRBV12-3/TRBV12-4 ASSFSDQPQH
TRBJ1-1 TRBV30 AWRLTGSSLNTEAF
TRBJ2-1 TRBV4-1 ASSQDWTGGQYNEQF
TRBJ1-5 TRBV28 ASTRGGINQPQH
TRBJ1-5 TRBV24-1 ATSDSQAGSYSNQPQH
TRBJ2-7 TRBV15 ATSPSGADYEQY
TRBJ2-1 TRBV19 ASSIQGARNEQF
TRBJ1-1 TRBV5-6 ASSLSFEAF
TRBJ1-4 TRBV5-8 ASSIAYSGIATNEKLF
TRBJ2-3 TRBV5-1 ASSFGVVSSTDTQY
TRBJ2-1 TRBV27 ASSPRRELNEQF
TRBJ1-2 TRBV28 ASSPLGGAYYGYT